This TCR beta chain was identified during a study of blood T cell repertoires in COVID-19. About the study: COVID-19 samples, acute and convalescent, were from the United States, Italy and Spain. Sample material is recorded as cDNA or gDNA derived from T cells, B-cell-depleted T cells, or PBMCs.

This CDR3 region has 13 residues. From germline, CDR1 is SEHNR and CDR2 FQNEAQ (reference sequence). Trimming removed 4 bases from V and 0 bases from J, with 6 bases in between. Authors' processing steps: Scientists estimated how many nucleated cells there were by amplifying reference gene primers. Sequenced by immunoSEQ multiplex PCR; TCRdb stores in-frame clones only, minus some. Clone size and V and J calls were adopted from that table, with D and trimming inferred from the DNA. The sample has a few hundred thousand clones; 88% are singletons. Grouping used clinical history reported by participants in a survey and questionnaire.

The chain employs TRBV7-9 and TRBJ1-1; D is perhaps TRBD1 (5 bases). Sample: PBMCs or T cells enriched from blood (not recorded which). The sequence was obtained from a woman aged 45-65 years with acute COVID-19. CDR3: CASSSTVNTEAFF. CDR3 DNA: TGTGCCAGCAGCTCGACAGTGAACACTGAAGCTTTCTTT.